One and the same sample provided the 18 T cell receptor beta chains below, sequenced in a study of OX40 agonist ivuxolimab in advanced cancers. Assay used: immunoSEQ multiplex PCR; TCRdb lists only in-frame clones, some missing. Of around 68,000 clones in the sample, approximately 90% were seen once. This material consisted of CD4+ or CD8+ T cells sorted from blood, taken in a trial of the OX40 agonist ivuxolimab. These receptors came from an adult with an advanced solid tumor such as melanoma, head and neck, liver or kidney cancer.

The chain recombines TRBV19 with TRBJ1-1; 8 bases match TRBD1. The CDR3 totals 14 residues. Germline V gene sequence: CDR1 LNHDA, CDR2 SQIVND (reference sequence). V lost 6 bases, J lost 4 bases, and 7 bases stayed unmatched. CDR3 sequence: CASRRQGQSTEAFF. CDR3 DNA: TGTGCCAGTAGAAGACAGGGGCAAAGCACTGAAGCTTTCTTT.

The chain links TRBV19 to TRBJ2-7; possibly TRBD2 for D (6 bases). Trimming shortened V by 4 bases and J by 6 bases, and 16 bases separated the two germline ends. The CDR3 runs to 14 residues. CDR1 and CDR2 (germline): LNHDA, SQIVND (reference sequence). Written as DNA, the CDR3 is TGTGCCAGTAGTAGGACTGGGGGAGGTATCGAGCAGTACTTC. It specifies CASSRTGGGIEQYF.

This clone was observed once. Here the CDR3 DNA reads TGTGCCAGCAGCCAATTAGCCAGCGGGAGTTACAATGAGCAGTTCTTC. It encodes CASSQLASGSYNEQFF. V and J are TRBV14 and TRBJ2-1; TRBD2 matches 8 bases. Germline loops: CDR1 SGHDN, CDR2 FVKESK. Trimming cost V 2 bases and J 4 bases; bases outside gene matches: 7. The CDR3 runs 16 residues.

The chain combines TRBV7-2 with TRBJ2-2; 7 positions match TRBD2. CDR1 is SGHTA and CDR2 is FQGNSA in the germline V gene. J gave up 6 bases and V 2 bases, and 9 bases lay outside the gene matches. This CDR3 comprises 16 residues. The CDR3 DNA follows: TGTGCCAGCAGCTTAAGGTCGGGGAGGGCATCCGGGGAGCTGTTTTTT. Translating it yields CASSLRSGRASGELFF.

This chain uses TRBV27 with TRBJ1-6, with TRBD1 identical over 9 bases. The CDR3 extends over 13 amino acids. The J segment lost 9 bases and the V segment lost 6 bases, leaving 3 bases of the junction unmatched. CDR1 and CDR2 (germline): MNHEY, SMNVEV (reference sequence). The CDR3 DNA reads TGTGCCAGCAGCGGGGACAGGGCTTCACCCCTCCACTTT. This codes for CASSGDRASPLHF.

V gene TRBV18 combines with J gene TRBJ2-1; the match to TRBD2 covers 15 bases. V lost 4 bases, J lost 7 bases, and 17 bases stayed unmatched. The length of the CDR3 is 20 residues. Germline V lookup: CDR1 KGHSH, CDR2 LQKENI. The CDR3 sequence: CASSLTSGTSGRNSINEQFF. For the CDR3, the DNA is TGTGCCAGCTCACTAACTTCCGGGACTAGCGGGAGGAATAGTATTAATGAGCAGTTCTTC.

The sample holds one count of this clone. The rearrangement links TRBV2 to TRBJ1-5; D perhaps matches TRBD1 (5 bases). V gave up 2 bases and J gave up 3 bases, with 17 bases separating them. The CDR3 is 17 residues long. Germline CDR1 reads SNHLY; CDR2 reads FYNNEI. In DNA form, the CDR3 reads TGTGCCAGCAGTGAATCGGGTAGGGGCTACAACAATCAGCCCCAGCATTTT. It specifies CASSESGRGYNNQPQHF.

The chain has TRBV27 and TRBJ2-7; D is possibly TRBD2 (5 bases). V was pared by 2 bases and J by 3 bases, with 11 bases between. Germline CDR1 is MNHEY and CDR2 is SMNVEV (reference sequence). This CDR3 contains 14 residues. The CDR3 spells CASSLVPRDYEQYF. The CDR3 nucleotides read TGTGCCAGCAGTTTAGTCCCCCGGGACTACGAGCAGTACTTC.

The rearrangement joins TRBV6-1 to TRBJ2-7; 10 bases map to TRBD1. The CDR3 extends over 16 amino acids. J gave up 0 bases and V 2 bases, and 4 bases lay outside the gene matches. CDR1 MNHNS and CDR2 SASEGT come from the germline V gene. DNA of the CDR3: TGTGCCAGCAGTGAACGACAGGGGGCCCTCTCCTACGAGCAGTACTTC. Its translation is CASSERQGALSYEQYF.

The V gene is TRBV25-1, the J gene TRBJ2-5; maybe TRBD1 (7 bases). The CDR3 length is 15 residues. Germline-derived CDR1 and CDR2 are MGHDK and SYGVNS. V lost 5 bases to trimming and J lost 4 bases, with 17 bases between them. CDR3 sequence: CASSKRQGGGETQYF. CDR3 in DNA: TGTGCCAGCAGTAAAAGACAGGGAGGAGGAGAGACCCAGTACTTC. Full variable domain (remainder filled in from reference TRBV25-1 and TRBJ2-5): EADIYQTPRYLVIGTGKKITLECSQTMGHDKMYWYQQDPGMELHLIHYSYGVNSTEKGDLSSESTVSRIRTEHFPLTLESARPSHTSQYLCASSKRQGGGETQYFGPGTRLLVL.

J is TRBJ1-6 and V is TRBV30; no firm D call. V lost 4 bases to trimming and J lost 7 bases, with 8 bases between them. The CDR3 has 12 residues. Germline V gene lookup returns CDR1 GTSNPN and CDR2 SVGIG (reference sequence). The DNA for the CDR3 is TGTGCCTGGAACCAGGAGAATTCACCCCTCCACTTT. This translates into CAWNQENSPLHF.

This clone turned up a few times. The CDR3 sequence: CASKGRSGTQYF. CDR3 nucleotide sequence: TGTGCCAGCAAGGGTCGCAGCGGTACGCAGTATTTT. The chain is built from TRBV2 and TRBJ2-3, with D perhaps matching TRBD2 (5 bases). The CDR3 length is 12 residues. Trimming removed 7 bases from V and 8 bases from J, with 13 bases in between. CDR1 and CDR2 from the germline V gene are SNHLY and FYNNEI. Combining the CDR3 with reference TRBV2 and TRBJ2-3 gives the whole variable domain EPEVTQTPSHQVTQMGQEVILRCVPISNHLYFYWYRQILGQKVEFLVSFYNNEISEKSEIFDDQFSVERPDGSNFTLKIRSTKLEDSAMYFCASKGRSGTQYFGPGTRLTVL.

The rearrangement joins TRBV5-4 to TRBJ2-1, with D tentatively TRBD1 or TRBD2 (8 bases each). Germline V CDR1 and CDR2: SGHNT, YYREEE (reference sequence). V was trimmed by 6 bases and J by 7 bases, leaving 20 bases between them. This CDR3 contains 15 residues. CDR3 bases: TGTGCCAGCACTTCAGGGGGCTCTAGCGGGAATGAGCAGTTCTTC. It yields the protein CASTSGGSSGNEQFF.

The chain links TRBV27 to TRBJ1-1; D uncertain. The CDR3 extends over 16 amino acids. Germline V CDR1 and CDR2: MNHEY, SMNVEV (reference sequence). V lost 3 bases and J 1 base, leaving 15 bases between the germline ends. The CDR3 nucleotides are TGTGCCAGCAGTTTGGTGGGTGCGGCACCGAACACTGAAGCTTTCTTT. It encodes CASSLVGAAPNTEAFF.

V and J are TRBV7-9 and TRBJ2-1, with 10 bases that match TRBD1. Germline lookup yields CDR1 SEHNR and CDR2 FQNEAQ (reference sequence). The CDR3 length is 15 residues. The J segment lost 5 bases and the V segment lost 3 bases, leaving 4 bases of the junction unmatched. CDR3 in amino acids: CASSLGTGDNNEQFF. CDR3 coding DNA: TGTGCCAGCAGCTTGGGGACAGGGGATAACAATGAGCAGTTCTTC.

This sequence joins TRBV6-1 and TRBJ1-1, with D possibly TRBD1 on 5 matching bases. Trimming took off 6 bases at V and 5 bases at J, with 10 bases between the two ends. CDR1 is MNHNS and CDR2 is SASEGT in the germline V gene. The length of the CDR3 is 12 residues. The CDR3 loop reads CASSTAGTEAFF. The CDR3 DNA follows: TGTGCCAGCAGCACAGCAGGGACTGAAGCTTTCTTT.

The chain has TRBV7-9 and TRBJ2-7, with TRBD2 matching over 8 bases. CDR3 length: 15 residues. CDR1 and CDR2 from the germline V gene are SEHNR and FQNEAQ (reference sequence). V trimming: 5 bases; J trimming: 1 base; junction bases outside the gene matches: 7. DNA for the CDR3: TGTGCCAGCAGCCTTAGCGGGACCCATTCCTACGAGCAGTACTTC. Translating it yields CASSLSGTHSYEQYF.

Turning to this clone: Other DNA sequences within the sample encode an identical CDR3. J is TRBJ2-1 and V is TRBV11-2; 10 bases align to TRBD2. The CDR3 has 16 amino acids. V gave up 6 bases and J gave up 2 bases; unmatched junction bases: 7. Germline V gene data show CDR1 as SGHAT and CDR2 as FQNNGV. The DNA for the CDR3 is TGTGCCAGCAGACGGACTAGCGGAGCAACCTACAATGAGCAGTTCTTC. Translating it yields CASRRTSGATYNEQFF.